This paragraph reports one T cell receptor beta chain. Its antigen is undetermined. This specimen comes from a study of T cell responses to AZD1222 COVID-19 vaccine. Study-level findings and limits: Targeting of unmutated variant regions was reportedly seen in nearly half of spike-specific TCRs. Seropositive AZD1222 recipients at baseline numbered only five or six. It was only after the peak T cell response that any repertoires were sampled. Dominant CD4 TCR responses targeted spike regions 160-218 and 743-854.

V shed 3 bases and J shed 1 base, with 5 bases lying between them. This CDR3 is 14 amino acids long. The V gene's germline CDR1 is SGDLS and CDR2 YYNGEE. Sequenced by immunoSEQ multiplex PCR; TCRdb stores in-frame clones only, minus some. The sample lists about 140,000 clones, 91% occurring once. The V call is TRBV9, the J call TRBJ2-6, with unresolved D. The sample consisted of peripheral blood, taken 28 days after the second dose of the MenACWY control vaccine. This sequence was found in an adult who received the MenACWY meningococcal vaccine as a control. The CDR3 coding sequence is TGTGCCAGCAGCGCGATATCTGGGGCCAACGTCCTGACTTTC. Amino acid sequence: CASSAISGANVLTF.